This TCR beta chain was sequenced in a study of tumor-infiltrating lymphocytes in primary liver carcinoma. Scientists recovered RNA and DNA together from around 18-30 mg of unsorted bulk tissue. Each sampled tumor had five separate regions taken from it. The CDR3 is 12 amino acids. From germline, CDR1 is MNHNS and CDR2 SASEGT. To note about this clonotype: The antigen remains undetermined. One junction end disagrees with the germline gene, perhaps due to a read error.

With a constant-region primer, TCR beta cDNA was made from approximately 510 ng of total RNA. Modified slightly, ARM-PCR produced TCR beta libraries over three nested multiplex PCR rounds. The first two PCR rounds used TRBV1-TRBV30 forward primers with a C-beta reverse primer, about 10 cycles each. TCRdb reprocessed the multiplex PCR reads with MiXCR, giving one entry per CDR3 protein. The sample lists just under 45,000 distinct CDR3 sequences; about 73% were seen once. Study findings and constraints: With p = 0.039, the top-250-clone fraction in tumors significantly exceeded that in blood.

The origin of this receptor is a man aged 35 to 55 with primary liver carcinoma and hepatitis B virus infection. The rearrangement joins TRBV6-1 to TRBJ1-2, with no clear D. The specimen was liver tumor tissue from sampling region 2. Regarding subset: tumor region T2, inferior pole. The CDR3, as DNA: TGTGCCAGCAATGAAGGCAGGAGGCGGAACATCTTC. Encoded protein: CASNEGRRRNIF.